This TCR beta chain was captured by sequencing in a study of blood T cell repertoires in COVID-19. For the study at large: Acute and convalescent COVID-19 samples came from the United States, Italy and Spain. In each case, the material was cDNA or gDNA derived from T cells, B-cell-depleted T cells, or PBMCs.

As handled by the study authors: Amplification from reference gene primers served as the basis for estimated nucleated cell counts. This table comes from immunoSEQ multiplex PCR, and its TCRdb copy is limited to in-frame clones, with some not included. D and trimming come from the DNA, and the V and J calls and clone size come from that table. The sample records some 260,000 clones, 85% to 90% being singletons. CDR1 is MDHEN and CDR2 is SYDVKM in the germline V gene. V lost 6 bases and J 2 bases, leaving 4 bases between the germline ends. CDR3 size: 11 residues. The clonotype was recovered from an elderly man with acute or convalescent COVID-19. Input material: peripheral blood. V usage is TRBV28 and J usage is TRBJ2-5; no clear D. The CDR3, as DNA: TGTGCCAGCAGGCAGCAAGAGACCCAGTACTTC. This encodes CASRQQETQYF.